The 17 T cell receptor beta chains below were found in one sample sequenced in a study of OX40 agonist ivuxolimab in advanced cancers. Repertoires were generated with immunoSEQ multiplex PCR, while TCRdb's copy carries only in-frame clones and drops some. The sample includes roughly 91,000 clones, around 95% of them seen just once. This material consisted of CD4+ or CD8+ T cells sorted from blood, taken in a trial of the OX40 agonist ivuxolimab. Receptor source: an adult with an advanced solid tumor such as melanoma, head and neck, liver or kidney cancer.

V is TRBV27 and J is TRBJ1-2, with a possible D match to TRBD1 (5 bases). CDR3 length: 14 amino acids. V shed 0 bases and J shed 5 bases, with 10 bases lying between them. Germline V CDR1 and CDR2: MNHEY, SMNVEV (reference sequence). Here the CDR3 reads CASSLSGEWYGYTF. Written as DNA, the CDR3 is TGTGCCAGCAGTTTATCGGGGGAGTGGTATGGCTACACCTTC.

The V and J genes are TRBV7-9 and TRBJ1-1; the D gene is possibly TRBD1 (6 bases). Germline V gene lookup returns CDR1 SEHNR and CDR2 FQNEAQ (reference sequence). The CDR3 is 12 amino acids. V lost 8 bases to trimming and J lost 5 bases, with 12 bases between them. The DNA for the CDR3 is TGTGCCAGCCGACAGGACGTGACTGAAGCTTTCTTT. Encoded protein: CASRQDVTEAFF.

This clone has only one observation. This chain links TRBV10-2 with TRBJ2-2, with no clear D. This CDR3 contains 15 residues. The ends were cut back, 6 bases at V and 3 bases at J, with 14 bases in the middle. Germline loops: CDR1 WSHSY, CDR2 SAAADI. The chain's CDR3 is CASSDWLEDTGELFF. As DNA, the CDR3 is TGCGCCAGCAGCGACTGGCTGGAAGACACCGGGGAGCTGTTTTTT.

The gene calls are TRBV13 and TRBJ1-1, with D unclear. From germline, CDR1 is PRHDT and CDR2 FYEKMQ (reference sequence). The CDR3 sequence is 15 residues long. V dropped 2 bases and J dropped 2 bases, with 12 bases sitting between them. The CDR3 DNA follows: TGTGCCAGCAGCTTATGGACTGATCCCAACACTGAAGCTTTCTTT. It translates to CASSLWTDPNTEAFF. The full variable domain, in which reference TRBV13 and TRBJ1-1 provide the parts outside the CDR3, is AAGVIQSPRHLIKEKRETATLKCYPIPRHDTVYWYQQGPGQDPQFLISFYEKMQSDKGSIPDRFSAQQFSDYHSELNMSSLELGDSALYFCASSLWTDPNTEAFFGQGTRLTVV.

V is TRBV15 and J is TRBJ2-7, with D tentatively TRBD2 (5 bases). The germline V gene encodes CDR1 LNHNV and CDR2 YYDKDF (reference sequence). V lost 8 bases and J 3 bases, leaving 14 bases between the germline ends. The CDR3 has 13 residues. The CDR3 sequence: CATEERRIYEQYF. The CDR3 nucleotides read TGTGCCACCGAAGAGCGGCGAATCTACGAGCAGTACTTC.

This clone has a single count. The V gene is TRBV28, the J gene TRBJ1-2, with a possible D match to TRBD1 (6 bases). Looked up from germline, CDR1 is MDHEN and CDR2 is SYDVKM. The CDR3 has 13 residues. V lost 9 bases, J lost 9 bases, and 20 bases lay in between. The CDR3 sequence: CARVLGGRLRYTF. DNA for the CDR3: TGTGCCAGAGTGCTCGGGGGGCGTTTACGCTACACCTTC.

The rearrangement links TRBV7-9 to TRBJ1-1, with D possibly TRBD1 on 6 matching bases. The CDR3 loop spans 12 amino acids. Germline values: CDR1 SEHNR, CDR2 FQNEAQ (reference sequence). The V gene lost 9 bases and the J gene lost 2 bases, with 10 bases spanning the gap. CDR3 nucleotide sequence: TGTGCCAGTTCAGGGGTTAACACTGAAGCTTTCTTT. It specifies CASSGVNTEAFF.

The chain employs TRBV30 and TRBJ2-7; tentative D call: TRBD2 (5 bases). This CDR3 has 12 residues. V lost 2 bases, J lost 7 bases, and 12 bases lay in between. The germline CDR1 and CDR2 sequences are GTSNPN and SVGIG (reference sequence). CDR3 DNA: TGTGCCTGGAGTCCCGGGGATGAGGAGCAGTACTTC. Amino acids: CAWSPGDEEQYF. The variable domain in full, with the rest retrieved from reference TRBV30 and TRBJ2-7, is SQTIHQWPATLVQPVGSPLSLECTVEGTSNPNLYWYRQAAGRGLQLLFYSVGIGQISSEVPQNLSASRPQDRQFILSSKKLLLSDSGFYLCAWSPGDEEQYFGPGTRLTVT.

In nucleotides, the CDR3 is TGTGCCAGCAGTTTATGGGGGCGGGGTTACACTGAAGCTTTCTTT. Residues: CASSLWGRGYTEAFF. The chain uses TRBV27 and TRBJ1-1, with D maybe TRBD1 (6 bases). The CDR3 totals 15 residues. The V and J ends lost 1 base and 3 bases respectively, with 12 bases between them. CDR1 is MNHEY, CDR2 SMNVEV, per germline (reference sequence).

This clone was counted between two and nine times. Other DNA sequences in this sample translate to the same CDR3. CDR3 in amino acids: CASSFEGAGYEQYF. CDR3 coding DNA: TGCGCCAGCAGCTTTGAGGGGGCGGGGTACGAGCAGTACTTC. The chain has TRBV5-1 and TRBJ2-7; D might be TRBD1 (7 bases). The CDR3 contains 14 residues. The V end was cut by 2 bases, the J end by 4 bases, with 13 bases between. From germline, CDR1 is SGHRS and CDR2 YFSETQ. The full variable domain, completed using reference TRBV5-1 and TRBJ2-7, is KAGVTQTPRYLIKTRGQQVTLSCSPISGHRSVSWYQQTPGQGLQFLFEYFSETQRNKGNFPGRFSGRQFSNSRSEMNVSTLELGDSALYLCASSFEGAGYEQYFGPGTRLTVT.

The V call is TRBV29-1, the J call TRBJ2-1; 9 bases fit TRBD2. This CDR3 spans 13 amino acids. The V gene's germline CDR1 is SQVTM and CDR2 ANQGSEA. Unmatched junction bases numbered 8, after V lost 6 bases and J lost 8 bases. For the CDR3, the DNA is TGCAGCGTGTTCGGACTAGCGAGCGATGAGCAGTTCTTC. Amino acids: CSVFGLASDEQFF.

J is TRBJ1-2 and V is TRBV18, with D perhaps matching TRBD1 (5 bases). Trimming took off 6 bases at V and 0 bases at J, with 29 bases between the two ends. CDR1 KGHSH and CDR2 LQKENI come from the germline V gene. The CDR3 totals 20 residues. The CDR3 sequence: CASSLDTGTLPLTSNYGYTF. CDR3 nucleotide sequence: TGTGCCAGCTCCCTGGACACCGGAACCCTACCCTTAACTTCTAACTATGGCTACACCTTC.

The rearrangement links TRBV5-5 to TRBJ2-7; D may be TRBD2 (6 bases). The V gene's germline CDR1 is SGHKS and CDR2 YYEKEE (reference sequence). V gave up 1 base and J gave up 6 bases, with 17 bases separating them. This CDR3 is built from 15 residues. CDR3: CASSLSWNSGAEQYF. In DNA, the CDR3 is TGTGCCAGCAGCTTGTCATGGAACTCGGGAGCCGAGCAGTACTTC.

The V gene is TRBV7-2, the J gene TRBJ1-1; no definite D call. The V gene's germline CDR1 is SGHTA and CDR2 FQGNSA. This CDR3 region has 14 residues. The germline V and J ends were trimmed by 1 base and 2 bases, with 8 bases remaining between them. The CDR3 DNA is TGTGCCAGCAGCTTAGAAGGACCAAACACTGAAGCTTTCTTT. It specifies CASSLEGPNTEAFF.

This chain links TRBV28 with TRBJ2-5, with D perhaps given as TRBD1 or TRBD2 (5 bases each). Trimming took off 9 bases at V and 5 bases at J, with 19 bases between the two ends. The CDR3 has 14 residues. Per germline, CDR1 MDHEN and CDR2 SYDVKM. This CDR3 is CASGGAEEEETQYF. The CDR3 bases are TGTGCCAGTGGTGGGGCCGAGGAGGAGGAGACCCAGTACTTC.

The genes are TRBV5-5 and TRBJ2-7, with TRBD1 matching 10 bases. CDR3 length equals 14 residues. Unmatched junction bases numbered 7, after V lost 6 bases and J lost 4 bases. The germline CDR1 and CDR2 sequences are SGHKS and YYEKEE (reference sequence). The CDR3 bases are TGTGCCAGCACCGACCCGGGACAGGGGTACGAGCAGTACTTC. Protein product: CASTDPGQGYEQYF.

The chain is built from TRBV9 and TRBJ1-1; unclear D gene. Per germline, CDR1 SGDLS and CDR2 YYNGEE. This CDR3 contains 12 residues. Trimming stripped 3 bases from V and 3 bases from J, with 6 bases between. CDR3 DNA: TGTGCCAGCAGCGACGGCCACACTGAAGCTTTCTTT. This translates into CASSDGHTEAFF. Full variable domain (outside the CDR3, taken from reference TRBV9 and TRBJ1-1): DSGVTQTPKHLITATGQRVTLRCSPRSGDLSVYWYQQSLDQGLQFLIQYYNGEERAKGNILERFSAQQFPDLHSELNLSSLELGDSALYFCASSDGHTEAFFGQGTRLTVV.